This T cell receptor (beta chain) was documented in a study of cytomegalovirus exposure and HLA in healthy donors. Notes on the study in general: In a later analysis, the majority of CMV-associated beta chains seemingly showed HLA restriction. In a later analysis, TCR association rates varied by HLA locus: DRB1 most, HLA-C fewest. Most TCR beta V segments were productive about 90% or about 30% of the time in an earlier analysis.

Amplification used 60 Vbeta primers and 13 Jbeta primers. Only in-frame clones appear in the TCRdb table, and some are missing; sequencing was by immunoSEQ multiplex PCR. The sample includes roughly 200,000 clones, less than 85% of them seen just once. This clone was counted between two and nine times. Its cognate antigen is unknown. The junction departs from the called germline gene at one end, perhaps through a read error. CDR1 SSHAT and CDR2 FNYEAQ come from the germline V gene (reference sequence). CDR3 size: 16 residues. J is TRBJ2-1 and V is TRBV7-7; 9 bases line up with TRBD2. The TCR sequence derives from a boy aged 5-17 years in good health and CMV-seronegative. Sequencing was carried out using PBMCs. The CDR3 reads CASSERLADGYNEQFF. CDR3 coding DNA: TGTGCTAGCAGCGAGCGACTAGCGGATGGCTACAATGAGCAGTTCTTC.